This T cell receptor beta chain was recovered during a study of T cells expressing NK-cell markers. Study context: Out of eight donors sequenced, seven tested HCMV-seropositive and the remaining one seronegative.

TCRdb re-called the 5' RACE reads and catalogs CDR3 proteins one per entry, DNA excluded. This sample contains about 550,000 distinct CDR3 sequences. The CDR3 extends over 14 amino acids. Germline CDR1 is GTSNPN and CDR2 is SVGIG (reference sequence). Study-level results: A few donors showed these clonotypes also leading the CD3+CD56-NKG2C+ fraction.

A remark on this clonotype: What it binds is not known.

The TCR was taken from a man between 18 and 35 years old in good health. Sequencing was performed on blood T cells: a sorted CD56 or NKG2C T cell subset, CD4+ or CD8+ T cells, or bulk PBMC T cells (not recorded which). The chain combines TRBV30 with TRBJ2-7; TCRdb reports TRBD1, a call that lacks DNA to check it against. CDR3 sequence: CAWSPRQTGREQYF.